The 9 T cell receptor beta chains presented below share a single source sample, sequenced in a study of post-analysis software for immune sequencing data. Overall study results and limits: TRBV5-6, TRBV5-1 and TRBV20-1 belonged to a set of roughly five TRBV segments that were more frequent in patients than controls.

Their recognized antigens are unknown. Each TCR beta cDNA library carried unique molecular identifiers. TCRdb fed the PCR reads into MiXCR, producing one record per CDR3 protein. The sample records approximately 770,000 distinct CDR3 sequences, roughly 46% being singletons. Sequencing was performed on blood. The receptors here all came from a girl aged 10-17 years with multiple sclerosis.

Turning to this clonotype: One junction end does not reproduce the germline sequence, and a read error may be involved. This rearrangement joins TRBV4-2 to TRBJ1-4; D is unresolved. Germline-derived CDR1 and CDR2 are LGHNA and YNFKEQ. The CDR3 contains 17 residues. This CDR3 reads CASSQDAYRATNEKRFF. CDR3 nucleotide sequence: TGTGCCAGCAGCCAAGATGCCTACAGAGCAACTAATGAAAAACGGTTTTTT.

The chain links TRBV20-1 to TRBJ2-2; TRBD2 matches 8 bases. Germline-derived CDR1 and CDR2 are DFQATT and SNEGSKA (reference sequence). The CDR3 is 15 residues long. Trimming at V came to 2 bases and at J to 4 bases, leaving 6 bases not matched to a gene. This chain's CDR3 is CSARPGGKGTGELFF. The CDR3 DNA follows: TGCAGTGCTAGACCGGGAGGGAAGGGCACCGGGGAGCTGTTTTTT.

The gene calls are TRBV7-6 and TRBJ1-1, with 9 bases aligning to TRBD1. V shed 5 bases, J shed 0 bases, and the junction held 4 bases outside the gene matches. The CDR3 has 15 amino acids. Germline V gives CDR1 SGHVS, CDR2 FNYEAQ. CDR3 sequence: CASSGGTGMNTEAFF. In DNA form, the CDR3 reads TGTGCCAGCAGCGGAGGGACAGGGATGAACACTGAAGCTTTCTTT. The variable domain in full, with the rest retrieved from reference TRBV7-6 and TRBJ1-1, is GAGVSQSPRYKVTKRGQDVALRCDPISGHVSLYWYRQALGQGPEFLTYFNYEAQQDKSGLPNDRFSAERPEGSISTLTIQRTEQRDSAMYRCASSGGTGMNTEAFFGQGTRLTVV.

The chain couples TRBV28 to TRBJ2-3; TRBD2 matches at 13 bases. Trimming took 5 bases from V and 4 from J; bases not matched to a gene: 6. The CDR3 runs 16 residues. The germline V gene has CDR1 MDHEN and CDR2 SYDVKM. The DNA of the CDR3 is TGTGCCAGCAGTGTCGGACTAGCGGGAGTTTCAGATACGCAGTATTTT. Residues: CASSVGLAGVSDTQYF.

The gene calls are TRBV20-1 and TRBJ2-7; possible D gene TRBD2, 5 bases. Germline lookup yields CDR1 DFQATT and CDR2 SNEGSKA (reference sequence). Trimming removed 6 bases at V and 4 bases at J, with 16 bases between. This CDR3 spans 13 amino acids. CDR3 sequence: CSASPGSLYEQYF. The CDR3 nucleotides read TGCAGTGCCTCCCCGGGATCACTTTACGAGCAGTACTTC.

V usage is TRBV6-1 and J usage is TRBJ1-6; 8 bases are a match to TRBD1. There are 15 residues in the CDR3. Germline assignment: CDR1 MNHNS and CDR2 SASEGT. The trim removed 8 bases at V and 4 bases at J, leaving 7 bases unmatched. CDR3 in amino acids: CASLTGTGYNSPLHF. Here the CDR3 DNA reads TGTGCCAGCCTTACCGGGACAGGTTATAATTCACCCCTCCACTTT.

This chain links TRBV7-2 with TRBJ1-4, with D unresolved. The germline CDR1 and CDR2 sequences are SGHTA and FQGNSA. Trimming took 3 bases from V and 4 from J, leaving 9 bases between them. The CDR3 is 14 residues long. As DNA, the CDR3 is TGTGCCAGCAGCTTTGGGGTAGTTAATGAAAAACTGTTTTTT. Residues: CASSFGVVNEKLFF. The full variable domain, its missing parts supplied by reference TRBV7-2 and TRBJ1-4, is GAGVSQSPSNKVTEKGKDVELRCDPISGHTALYWYRQSLGQGLEFLIYFQGNSAPDKSGLPSDRFSAERTGGSVSTLTIQRTQQEDSAVYLCASSFGVVNEKLFFGSGTQLSVL.

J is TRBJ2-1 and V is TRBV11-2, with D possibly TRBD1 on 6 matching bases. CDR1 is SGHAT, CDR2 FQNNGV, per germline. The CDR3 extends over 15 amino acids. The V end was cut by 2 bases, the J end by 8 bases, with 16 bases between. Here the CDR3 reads CASSLLYQGSDEQFF. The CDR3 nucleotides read TGTGCCAGCAGCTTACTCTATCAGGGGAGCGATGAGCAGTTCTTC.

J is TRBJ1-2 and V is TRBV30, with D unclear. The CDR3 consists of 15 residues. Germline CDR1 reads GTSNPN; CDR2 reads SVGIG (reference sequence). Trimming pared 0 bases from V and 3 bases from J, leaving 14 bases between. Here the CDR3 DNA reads TGTGCCTGGAGTGTGTGGAGCGGGGATTACTATGGCTACACCTTC. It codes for CAWSVWSGDYYGYTF.